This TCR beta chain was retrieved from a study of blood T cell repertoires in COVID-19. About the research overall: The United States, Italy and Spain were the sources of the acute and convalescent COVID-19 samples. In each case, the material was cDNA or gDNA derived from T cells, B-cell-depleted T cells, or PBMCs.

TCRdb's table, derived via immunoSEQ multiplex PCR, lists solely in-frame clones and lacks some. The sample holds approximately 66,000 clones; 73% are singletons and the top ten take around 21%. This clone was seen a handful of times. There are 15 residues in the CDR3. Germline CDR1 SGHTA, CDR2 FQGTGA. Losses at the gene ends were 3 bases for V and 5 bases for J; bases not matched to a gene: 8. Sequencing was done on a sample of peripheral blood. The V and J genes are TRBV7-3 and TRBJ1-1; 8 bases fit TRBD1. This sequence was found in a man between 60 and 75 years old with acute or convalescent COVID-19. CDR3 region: CASSFSGGTETEAFF. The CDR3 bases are TGTGCCAGCAGCTTCTCAGGGGGCACAGAGACTGAAGCTTTCTTT.